This T cell receptor (beta chain) was identified during a study of cytomegalovirus exposure and HLA in healthy donors. Primers for the PCR totalled 60 Vbeta and 13 Jbeta. Profiled with immunoSEQ multiplex PCR; TCRdb holds only in-frame clones, not every one. The sample includes about 140,000 clones, less than 10% of them seen just once. This clone was counted between two and nine times. The antigen is unknown. One end of the junction fails to match germline, which may point to a read error. This CDR3 has 13 residues. The germline CDR1 and CDR2 sequences are MNHEY and SMNVEV (reference sequence). General study findings and limits: Across all donors, roughly uniform sequencing depth was an assumption of the presence/absence analyses. In a later analysis, HLA-C alleles had the fewest associated TCRs, DRB1 alleles the most. Association of a missense DCLRE1C variant with TCR beta V- and J-gene trimming was reported in a later analysis.

Healthy bone marrow donors formed the donor group. The TCR originated in a man aged 45-65 years in good health and CMV-seronegative. The chain couples TRBV27 to TRBJ2-7; possible D gene TRBD1, 5 bases. Sequenced: PBMCs. The CDR3 sequence is CASSLWAGNEQCF. For the CDR3, the DNA is TGTGCCAGCAGTTTATGGGCAGGGAACGAGCAGTGCTTC.